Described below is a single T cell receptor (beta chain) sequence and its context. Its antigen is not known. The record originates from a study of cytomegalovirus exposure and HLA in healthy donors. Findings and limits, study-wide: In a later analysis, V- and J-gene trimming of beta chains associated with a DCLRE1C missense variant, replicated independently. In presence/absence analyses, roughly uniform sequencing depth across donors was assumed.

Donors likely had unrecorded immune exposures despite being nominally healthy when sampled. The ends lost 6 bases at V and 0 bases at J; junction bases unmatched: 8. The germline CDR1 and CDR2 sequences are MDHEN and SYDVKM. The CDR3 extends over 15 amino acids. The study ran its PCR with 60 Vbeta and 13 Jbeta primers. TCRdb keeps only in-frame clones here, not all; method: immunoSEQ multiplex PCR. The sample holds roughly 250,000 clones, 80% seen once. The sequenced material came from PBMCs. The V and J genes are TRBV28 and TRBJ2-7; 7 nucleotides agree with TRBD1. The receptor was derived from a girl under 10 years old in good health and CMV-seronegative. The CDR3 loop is CASRSLGTDSYEQYF. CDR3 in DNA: TGTGCCAGCAGATCTCTAGGGACAGACTCCTACGAGCAGTACTTC.